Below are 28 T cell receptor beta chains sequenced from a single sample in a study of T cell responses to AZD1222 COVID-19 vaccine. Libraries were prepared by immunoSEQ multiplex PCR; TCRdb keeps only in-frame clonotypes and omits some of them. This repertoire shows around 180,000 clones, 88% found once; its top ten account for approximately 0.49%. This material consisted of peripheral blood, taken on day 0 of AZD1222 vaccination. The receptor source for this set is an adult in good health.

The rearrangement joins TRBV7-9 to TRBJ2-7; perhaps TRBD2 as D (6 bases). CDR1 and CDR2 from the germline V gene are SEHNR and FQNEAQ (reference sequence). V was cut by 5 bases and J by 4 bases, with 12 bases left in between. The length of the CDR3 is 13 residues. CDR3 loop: CASSPNSGYEQYF. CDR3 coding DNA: TGTGCCAGCAGCCCAAATAGCGGATACGAGCAGTACTTC.

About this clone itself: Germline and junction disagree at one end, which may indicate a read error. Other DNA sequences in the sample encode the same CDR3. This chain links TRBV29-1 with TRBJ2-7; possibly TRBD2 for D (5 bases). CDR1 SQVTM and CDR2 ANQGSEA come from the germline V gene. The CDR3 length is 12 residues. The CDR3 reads CSVEGASYEQYF. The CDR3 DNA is TGTAGCGTTGAAGGAGCTTCCTACGAGCAGTACTTC.

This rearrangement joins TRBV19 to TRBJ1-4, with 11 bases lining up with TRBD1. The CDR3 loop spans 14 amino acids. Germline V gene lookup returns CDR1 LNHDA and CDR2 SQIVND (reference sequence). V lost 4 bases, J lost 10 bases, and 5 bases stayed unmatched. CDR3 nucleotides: TGTGCCAGTAGTACCGGGACAGGGGGTCGAAAACTGTTTTTT. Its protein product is CASSTGTGGRKLFF. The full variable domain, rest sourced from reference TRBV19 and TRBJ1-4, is DGGITQSPKYLFRKEGQNVTLSCEQNLNHDAMYWYRQDPGQGLRLIYYSQIVNDFQKGDIAEGYSVSREKKESFPLTVTSAQKNPTAFYLCASSTGTGGRKLFFGSGTQLSVL.

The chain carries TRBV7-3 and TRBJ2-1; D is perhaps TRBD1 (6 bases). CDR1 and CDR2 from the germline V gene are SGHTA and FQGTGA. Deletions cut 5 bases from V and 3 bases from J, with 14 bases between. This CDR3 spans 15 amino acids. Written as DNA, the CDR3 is TGTGCCAGCAGCCAGCACAGGGATTTCTACAATGAGCAGTTCTTC. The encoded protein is CASSQHRDFYNEQFF.

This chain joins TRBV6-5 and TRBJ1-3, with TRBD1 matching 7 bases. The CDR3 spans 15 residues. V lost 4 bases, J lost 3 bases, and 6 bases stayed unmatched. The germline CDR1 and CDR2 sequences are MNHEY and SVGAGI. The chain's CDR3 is CASSSLQGNGNTIYF. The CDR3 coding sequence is TGTGCCAGCAGTTCTCTACAGGGGAATGGAAACACCATATATTTT.

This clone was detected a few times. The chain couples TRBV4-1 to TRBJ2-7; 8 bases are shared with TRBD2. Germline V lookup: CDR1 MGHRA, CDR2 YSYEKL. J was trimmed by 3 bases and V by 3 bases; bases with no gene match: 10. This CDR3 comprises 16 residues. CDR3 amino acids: CASSQVSGNPRYEQYF. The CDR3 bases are TGCGCCAGCAGCCAGGTTAGCGGGAACCCCCGCTACGAGCAGTACTTC.

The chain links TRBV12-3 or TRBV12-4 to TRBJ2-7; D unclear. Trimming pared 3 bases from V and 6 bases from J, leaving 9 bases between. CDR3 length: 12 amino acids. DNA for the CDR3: TGTGCCAGCAGTTTTAGGTTTGGCGAGCAGTACTTC. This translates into CASSFRFGEQYF.

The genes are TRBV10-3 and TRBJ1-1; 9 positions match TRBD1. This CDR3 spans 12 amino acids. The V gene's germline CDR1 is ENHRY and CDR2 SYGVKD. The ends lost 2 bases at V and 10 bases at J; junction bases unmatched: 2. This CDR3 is CAISETTGGAFF. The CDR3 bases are TGTGCCATCAGTGAGACGACAGGGGGAGCTTTCTTT.

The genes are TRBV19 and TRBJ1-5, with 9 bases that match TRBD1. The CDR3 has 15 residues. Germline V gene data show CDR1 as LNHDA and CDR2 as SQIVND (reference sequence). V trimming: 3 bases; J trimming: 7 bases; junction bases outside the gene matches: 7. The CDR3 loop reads CASSMRQGGWQPQHF. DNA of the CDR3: TGTGCCAGTAGTATGCGACAGGGGGGTTGGCAGCCCCAGCATTTT.

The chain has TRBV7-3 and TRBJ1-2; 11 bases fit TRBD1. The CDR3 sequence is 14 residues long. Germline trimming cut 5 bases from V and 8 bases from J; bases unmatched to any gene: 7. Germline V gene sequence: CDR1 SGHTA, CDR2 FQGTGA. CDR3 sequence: CASSRGTGGGGYTF. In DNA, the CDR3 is TGTGCCAGCAGCCGTGGGACAGGGGGTGGAGGCTACACCTTC.

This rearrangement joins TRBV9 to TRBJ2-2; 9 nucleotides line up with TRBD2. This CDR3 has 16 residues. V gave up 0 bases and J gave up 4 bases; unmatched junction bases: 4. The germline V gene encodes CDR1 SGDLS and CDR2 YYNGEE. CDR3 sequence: CASSVEPAGGTGELFF. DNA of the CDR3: TGTGCCAGCAGCGTAGAGCCAGCGGGAGGCACCGGGGAGCTGTTTTTT.

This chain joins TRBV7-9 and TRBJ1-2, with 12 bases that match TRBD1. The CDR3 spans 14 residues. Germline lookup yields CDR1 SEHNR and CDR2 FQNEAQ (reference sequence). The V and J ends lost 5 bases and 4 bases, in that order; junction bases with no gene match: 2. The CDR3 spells CASSQGQGAYGYTF. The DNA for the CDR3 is TGTGCCAGCAGCCAGGGACAGGGGGCCTATGGCTACACCTTC.

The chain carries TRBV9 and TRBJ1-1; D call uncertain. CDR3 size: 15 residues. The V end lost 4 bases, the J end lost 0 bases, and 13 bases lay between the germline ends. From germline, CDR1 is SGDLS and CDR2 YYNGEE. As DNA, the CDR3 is TGTGCCAGCAGCAACGGACTGAGGATGAACACTGAAGCTTTCTTT. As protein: CASSNGLRMNTEAFF. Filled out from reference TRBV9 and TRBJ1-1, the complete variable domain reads DSGVTQTPKHLITATGQRVTLRCSPRSGDLSVYWYQQSLDQGLQFLIQYYNGEERAKGNILERFSAQQFPDLHSELNLSSLELGDSALYFCASSNGLRMNTEAFFGQGTRLTVV.

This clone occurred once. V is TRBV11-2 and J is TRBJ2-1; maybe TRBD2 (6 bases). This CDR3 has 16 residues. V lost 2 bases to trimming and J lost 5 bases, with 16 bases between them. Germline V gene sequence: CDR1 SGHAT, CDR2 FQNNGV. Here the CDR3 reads CASSLIGERAHNEQFF. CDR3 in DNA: TGTGCCAGCAGCTTAATAGGCGAGCGGGCCCACAATGAGCAGTTCTTC.

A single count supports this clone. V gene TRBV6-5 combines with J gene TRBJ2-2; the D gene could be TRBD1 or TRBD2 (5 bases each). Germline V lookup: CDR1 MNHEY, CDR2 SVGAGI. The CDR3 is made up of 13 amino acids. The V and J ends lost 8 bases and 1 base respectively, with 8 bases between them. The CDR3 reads CASGTVNTGELFF. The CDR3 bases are TGTGCCAGCGGGACGGTGAACACCGGGGAGCTGTTTTTT.

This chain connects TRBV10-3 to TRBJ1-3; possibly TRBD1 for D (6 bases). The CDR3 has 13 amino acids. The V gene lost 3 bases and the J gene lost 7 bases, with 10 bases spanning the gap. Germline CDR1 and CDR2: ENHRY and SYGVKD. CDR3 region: CAISETGINTIYF. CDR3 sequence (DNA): TGTGCCATCAGTGAAACAGGGATTAACACCATATATTTT.

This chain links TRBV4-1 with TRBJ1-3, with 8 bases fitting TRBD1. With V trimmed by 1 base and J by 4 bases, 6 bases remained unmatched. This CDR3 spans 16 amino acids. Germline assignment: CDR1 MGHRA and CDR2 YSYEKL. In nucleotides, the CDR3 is TGCGCCAGCAGCCAAGTGCCCAGGGGGCAAGGAAACACCATATATTTT. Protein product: CASSQVPRGQGNTIYF.

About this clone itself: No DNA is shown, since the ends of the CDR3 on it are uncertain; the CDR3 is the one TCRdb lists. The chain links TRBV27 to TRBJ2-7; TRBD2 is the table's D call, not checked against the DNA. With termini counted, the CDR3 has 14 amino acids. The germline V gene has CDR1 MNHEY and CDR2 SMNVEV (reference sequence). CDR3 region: CASSSSGGLVEQYF.

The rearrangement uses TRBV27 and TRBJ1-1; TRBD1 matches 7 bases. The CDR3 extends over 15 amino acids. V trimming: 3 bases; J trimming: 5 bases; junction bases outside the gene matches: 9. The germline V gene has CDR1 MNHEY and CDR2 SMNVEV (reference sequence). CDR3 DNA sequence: TGTGCCAGCAGTTTCCGACAGGGAGGGAAAACTGAAGCTTTCTTT. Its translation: CASSFRQGGKTEAFF.

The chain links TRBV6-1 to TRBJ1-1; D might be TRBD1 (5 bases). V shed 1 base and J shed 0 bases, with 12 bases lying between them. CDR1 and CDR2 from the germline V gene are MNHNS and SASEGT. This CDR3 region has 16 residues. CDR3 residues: CASSEERGRVNTEAFF. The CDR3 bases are TGTGCCAGCAGTGAAGAACGCGGCAGGGTGAACACTGAAGCTTTCTTT.

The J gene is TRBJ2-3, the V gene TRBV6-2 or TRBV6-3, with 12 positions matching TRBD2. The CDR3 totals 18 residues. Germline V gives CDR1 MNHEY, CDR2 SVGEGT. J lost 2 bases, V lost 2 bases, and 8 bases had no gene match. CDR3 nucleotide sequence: TGTGCCAGCAGTTACCCGAGACTAGCGGGGGCCCACACAGATACGCAGTATTTT. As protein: CASSYPRLAGAHTDTQYF.

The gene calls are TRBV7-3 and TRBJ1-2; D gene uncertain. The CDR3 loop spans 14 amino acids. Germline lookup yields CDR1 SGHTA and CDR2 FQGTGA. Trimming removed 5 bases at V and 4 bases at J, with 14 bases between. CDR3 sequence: CASSPGEGVYGYTF. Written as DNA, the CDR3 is TGTGCCAGCAGCCCCGGTGAGGGAGTCTATGGCTACACCTTC. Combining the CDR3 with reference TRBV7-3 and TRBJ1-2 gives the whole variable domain GAGVSQTPSNKVTEKGKYVELRCDPISGHTALYWYRQSLGQGPEFLIYFQGTGAADDSGLPNDRFFAVRPEGSVSTLKIQRTERGDSAVYLCASSPGEGVYGYTFGSGTRLTVV.

The CDR3 nucleotides are TGTGCCTGGACCACTATTATGAACACTGAAGCTTTCTTT. Its protein product is CAWTTIMNTEAFF. The rearrangement joins TRBV30 to TRBJ1-1; D is uncertain. Germline V gene sequence: CDR1 GTSNPN, CDR2 SVGIG (reference sequence). Trimming stripped 4 bases from V and 0 bases from J, with 9 bases between. CDR3 length: 13 amino acids.

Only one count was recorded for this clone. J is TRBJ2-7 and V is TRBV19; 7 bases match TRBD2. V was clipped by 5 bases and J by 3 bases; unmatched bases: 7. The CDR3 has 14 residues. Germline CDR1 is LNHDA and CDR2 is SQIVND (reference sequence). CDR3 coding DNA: TGTGCCAGTAGTCCGCAGCTAGCGGTCTACGAGCAGTACTTC. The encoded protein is CASSPQLAVYEQYF.

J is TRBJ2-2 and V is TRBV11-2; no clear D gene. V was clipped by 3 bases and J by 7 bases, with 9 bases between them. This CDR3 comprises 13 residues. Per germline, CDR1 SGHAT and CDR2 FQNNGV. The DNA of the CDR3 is TGTGCCAGCAGCTTTAGGATGGGCGGGGAGCTGTTTTTT. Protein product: CASSFRMGGELFF.

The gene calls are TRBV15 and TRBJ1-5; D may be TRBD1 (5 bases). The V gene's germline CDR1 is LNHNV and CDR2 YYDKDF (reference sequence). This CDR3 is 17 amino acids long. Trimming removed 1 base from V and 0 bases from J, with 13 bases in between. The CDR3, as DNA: TGTGCCACCAGCAGAGCAGGCAGGGAGTATAGCAATCAGCCCCAGCATTTT. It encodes CATSRAGREYSNQPQHF.

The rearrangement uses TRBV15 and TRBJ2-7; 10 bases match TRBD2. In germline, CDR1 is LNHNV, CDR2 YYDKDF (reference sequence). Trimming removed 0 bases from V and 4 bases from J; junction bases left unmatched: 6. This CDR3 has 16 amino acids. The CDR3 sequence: CATSRDVASGSYEQYF. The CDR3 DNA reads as TGTGCCACCAGCAGAGATGTCGCTAGCGGGAGTTACGAGCAGTACTTC.

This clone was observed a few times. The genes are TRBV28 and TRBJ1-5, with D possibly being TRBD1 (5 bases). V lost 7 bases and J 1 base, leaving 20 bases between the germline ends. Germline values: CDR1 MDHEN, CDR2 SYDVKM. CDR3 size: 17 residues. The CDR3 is CASKGYSARLSNQPQHF. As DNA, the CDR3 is TGTGCCAGCAAGGGGTATTCAGCCCGGCTGAGCAATCAGCCCCAGCATTTT. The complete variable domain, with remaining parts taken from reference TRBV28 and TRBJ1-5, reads DVKVTQSSRYLVKRTGEKVFLECVQDMDHENMFWYRQDPGLGLRLIYFSYDVKMKEKGDIPEGYSVSREKKERFSLILESASTNQTSMYLCASKGYSARLSNQPQHFGDGTRLSIL.